Here is one T cell receptor beta chain with its context. The sample is drawn from a study of blood T cell repertoires in COVID-19. Sequencing used immunoSEQ multiplex PCR; TCRdb keeps in-frame clones, though not all of them. This table holds approximately 250,000 clones, around 88% found once. CDR3 length: 15 residues. CDR1 SGDLS and CDR2 YYNGEE come from the germline V gene. V was clipped by 8 bases and J by 8 bases, with 20 bases between them. The genes are TRBV9 and TRBJ1-6, with D possibly TRBD1 on 5 matching bases. Sample: peripheral blood. The TCR sequence derives from a man under 40 with active or convalescent COVID-19. CDR3 sequence (DNA): TGTGCCAGTAGCAAGAGTGTACAGGATGATTCACCCCTCCACTTT. Amino acid sequence: CASSKSVQDDSPLHF.